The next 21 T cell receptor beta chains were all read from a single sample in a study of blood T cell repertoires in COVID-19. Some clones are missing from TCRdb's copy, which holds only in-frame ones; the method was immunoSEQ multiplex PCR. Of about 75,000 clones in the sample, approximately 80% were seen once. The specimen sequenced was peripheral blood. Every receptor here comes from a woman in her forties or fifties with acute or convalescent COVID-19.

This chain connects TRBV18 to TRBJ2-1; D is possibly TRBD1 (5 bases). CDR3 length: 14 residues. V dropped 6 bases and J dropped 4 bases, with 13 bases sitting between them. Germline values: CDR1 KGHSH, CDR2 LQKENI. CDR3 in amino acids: CASSQLDRYNEQFF. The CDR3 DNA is TGTGCCAGCTCGCAACTTGACAGATACAATGAGCAGTTCTTC.

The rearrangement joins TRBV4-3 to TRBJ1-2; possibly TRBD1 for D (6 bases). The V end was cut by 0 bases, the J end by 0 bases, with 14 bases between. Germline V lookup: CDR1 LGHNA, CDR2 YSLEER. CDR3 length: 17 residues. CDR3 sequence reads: CASSQDQRTEANYGYTF. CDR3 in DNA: TGCGCCAGCAGCCAAGATCAAAGGACAGAAGCTAACTATGGCTACACCTTC.

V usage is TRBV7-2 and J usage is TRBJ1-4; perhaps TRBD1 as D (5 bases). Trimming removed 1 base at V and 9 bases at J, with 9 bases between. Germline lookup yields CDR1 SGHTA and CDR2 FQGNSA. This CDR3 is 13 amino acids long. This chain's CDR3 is CASSLVRGKKLFF. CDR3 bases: TGTGCCAGCAGCTTAGTTCGGGGGAAAAAACTGTTTTTT. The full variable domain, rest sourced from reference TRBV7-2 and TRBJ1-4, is GAGVSQSPSNKVTEKGKDVELRCDPISGHTALYWYRQSLGQGLEFLIYFQGNSAPDKSGLPSDRFSAERTGGSVSTLTIQRTQQEDSAVYLCASSLVRGKKLFFGSGTQLSVL.

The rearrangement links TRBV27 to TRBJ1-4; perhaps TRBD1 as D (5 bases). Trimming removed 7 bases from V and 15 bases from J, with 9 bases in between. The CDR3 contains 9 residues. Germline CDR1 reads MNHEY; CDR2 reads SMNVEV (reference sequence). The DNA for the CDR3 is TGTGCCAGCACCCCGGGGGTGTTTTTT. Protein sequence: CASTPGVFF.

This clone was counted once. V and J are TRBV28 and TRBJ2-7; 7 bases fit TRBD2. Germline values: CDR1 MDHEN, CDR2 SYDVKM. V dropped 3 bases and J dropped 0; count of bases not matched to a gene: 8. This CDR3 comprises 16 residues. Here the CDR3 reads CASSFKAGRSSYEQYF. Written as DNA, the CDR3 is TGTGCCAGCAGTTTTAAAGCGGGAAGGAGCTCCTACGAGCAGTACTTC.

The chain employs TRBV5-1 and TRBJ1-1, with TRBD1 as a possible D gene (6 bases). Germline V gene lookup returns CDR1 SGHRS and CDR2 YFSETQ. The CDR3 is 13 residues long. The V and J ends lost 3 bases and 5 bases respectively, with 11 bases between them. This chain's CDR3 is CASSSGVGTEAFF. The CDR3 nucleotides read TGCGCCAGCAGCTCAGGGGTCGGGACTGAAGCTTTCTTT. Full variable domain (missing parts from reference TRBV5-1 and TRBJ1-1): KAGVTQTPRYLIKTRGQQVTLSCSPISGHRSVSWYQQTPGQGLQFLFEYFSETQRNKGNFPGRFSGRQFSNSRSEMNVSTLELGDSALYLCASSSGVGTEAFFGQGTRLTVV.

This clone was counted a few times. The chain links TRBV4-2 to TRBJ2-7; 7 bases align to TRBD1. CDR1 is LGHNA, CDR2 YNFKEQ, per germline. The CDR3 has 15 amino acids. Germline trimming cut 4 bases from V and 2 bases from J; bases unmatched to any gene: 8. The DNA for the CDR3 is TGTGCCAGCAGCCTCGCCCGGGACAGCGCCTACGAGCAGTACTTC. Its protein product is CASSLARDSAYEQYF.

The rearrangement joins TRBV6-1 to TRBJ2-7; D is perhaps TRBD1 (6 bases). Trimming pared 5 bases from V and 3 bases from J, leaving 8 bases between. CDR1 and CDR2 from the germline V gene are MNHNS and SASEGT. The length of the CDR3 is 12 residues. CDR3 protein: CASSNRDYEQYF. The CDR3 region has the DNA TGTGCCAGCAGTAACAGGGACTACGAGCAGTACTTC.

The CDR3 DNA reads TGTGCCAGTAGTAACGTAGGCGGGAGGCCCACGGGAGATACGCAGTATTTT. Its protein is CASSNVGGRPTGDTQYF. The chain uses TRBV19 and TRBJ2-3; TRBD2 aligns across 8 bases. The trim removed 4 bases at V and 5 bases at J, leaving 14 bases unmatched. Germline V gene sequence: CDR1 LNHDA, CDR2 SQIVND (reference sequence). The CDR3 length is 17 residues.

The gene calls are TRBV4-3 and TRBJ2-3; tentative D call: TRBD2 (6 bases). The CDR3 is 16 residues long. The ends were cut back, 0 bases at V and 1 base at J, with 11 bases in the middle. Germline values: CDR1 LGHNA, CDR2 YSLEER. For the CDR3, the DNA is TGCGCCAGCAGCCAAGATCTGGGCGGGGGCACAGATACGCAGTATTTT. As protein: CASSQDLGGGTDTQYF.

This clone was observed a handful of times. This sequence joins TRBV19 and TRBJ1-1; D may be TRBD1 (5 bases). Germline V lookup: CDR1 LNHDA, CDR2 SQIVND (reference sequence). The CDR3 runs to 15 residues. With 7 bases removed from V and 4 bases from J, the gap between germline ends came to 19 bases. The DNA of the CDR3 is TGTGCCAGTACGGGCAGGGTGCTATCCGGCACTGAAGCTTTCTTT. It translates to CASTGRVLSGTEAFF.

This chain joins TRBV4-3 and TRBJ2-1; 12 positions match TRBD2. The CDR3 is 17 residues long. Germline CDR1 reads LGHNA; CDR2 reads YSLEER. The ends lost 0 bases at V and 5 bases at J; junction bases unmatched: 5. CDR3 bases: TGCGCCAGCAGCCAAGATCGGCTAGCGGGGGGGAACAATGAGCAGTTCTTC. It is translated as CASSQDRLAGGNNEQFF.

CDR3 region: CARSFFTGNSYGYTF. Written as DNA, the CDR3 is TGTGCCAGAAGCTTTTTCACAGGGAACTCTTATGGCTACACCTTC. The V call is TRBV5-3, the J call TRBJ1-2; D perhaps matches TRBD1 (6 bases). TRBV5-3 falls under the ORF class, with uncertain function. This CDR3 has 15 residues. Trimming cost V 2 bases and J 5 bases, with 16 bases left between them.

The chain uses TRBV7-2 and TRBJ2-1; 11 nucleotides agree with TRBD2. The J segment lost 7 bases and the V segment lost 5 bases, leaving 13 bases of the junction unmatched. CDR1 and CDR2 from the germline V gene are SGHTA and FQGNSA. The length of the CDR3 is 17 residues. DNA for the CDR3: TGTGCCAGCAGCGGTAGCGGGAGGGCCGTTGGCGGGAATGAGCAGTTCTTC. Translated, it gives CASSGSGRAVGGNEQFF.

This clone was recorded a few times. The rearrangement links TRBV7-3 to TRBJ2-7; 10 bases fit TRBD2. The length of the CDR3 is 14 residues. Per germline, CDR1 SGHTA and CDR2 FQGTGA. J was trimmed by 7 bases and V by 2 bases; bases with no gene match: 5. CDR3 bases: TGTGCCAGCAGCTTAGGACTAGCGGACGGGGAGCAGTACTTC. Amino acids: CASSLGLADGEQYF.

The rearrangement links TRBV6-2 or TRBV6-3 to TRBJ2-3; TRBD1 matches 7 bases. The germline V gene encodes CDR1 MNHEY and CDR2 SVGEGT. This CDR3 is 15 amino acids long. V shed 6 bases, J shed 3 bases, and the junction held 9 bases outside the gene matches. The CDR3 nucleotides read TGTGCCAGCAGCAAAAGGACAGGTGGAACAGATACGCAGTATTTT. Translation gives CASSKRTGGTDTQYF.

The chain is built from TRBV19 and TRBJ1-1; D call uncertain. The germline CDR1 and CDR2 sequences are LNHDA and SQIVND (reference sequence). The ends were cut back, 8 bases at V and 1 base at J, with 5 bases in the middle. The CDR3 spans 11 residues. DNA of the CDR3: TGTGCCAGTTTCGGGAACACTGAAGCTTTCTTT. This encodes CASFGNTEAFF.

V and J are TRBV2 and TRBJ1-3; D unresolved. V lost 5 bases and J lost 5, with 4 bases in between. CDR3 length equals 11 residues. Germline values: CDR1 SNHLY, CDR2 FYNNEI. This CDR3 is CASSTRNTIYF. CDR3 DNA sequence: TGTGCCAGCAGTACTCGAAACACCATATATTTT. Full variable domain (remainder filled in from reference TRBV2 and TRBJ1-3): EPEVTQTPSHQVTQMGQEVILRCVPISNHLYFYWYRQILGQKVEFLVSFYNNEISEKSEIFDDQFSVERPDGSNFTLKIRSTKLEDSAMYFCASSTRNTIYFGEGSWLTVV.

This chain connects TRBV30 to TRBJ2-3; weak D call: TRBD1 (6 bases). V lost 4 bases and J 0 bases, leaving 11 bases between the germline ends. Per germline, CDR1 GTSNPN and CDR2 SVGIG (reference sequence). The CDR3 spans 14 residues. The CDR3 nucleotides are TGTGCCTGGACCGTAGGGACAAGCACAGATACGCAGTATTTT. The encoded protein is CAWTVGTSTDTQYF.

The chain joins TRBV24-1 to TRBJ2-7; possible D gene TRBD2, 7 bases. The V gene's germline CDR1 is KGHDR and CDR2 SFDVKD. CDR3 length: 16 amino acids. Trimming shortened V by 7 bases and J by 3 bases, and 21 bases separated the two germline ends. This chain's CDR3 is CATSGGRPQTLYEQYF. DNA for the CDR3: TGTGCCACCAGCGGGGGGCGACCACAGACCCTCTACGAGCAGTACTTC.

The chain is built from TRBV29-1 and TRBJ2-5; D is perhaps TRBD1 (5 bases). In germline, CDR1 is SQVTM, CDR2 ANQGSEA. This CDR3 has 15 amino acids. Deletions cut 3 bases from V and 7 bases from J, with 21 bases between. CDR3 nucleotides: TGCAGCGTTGATTCGGACAAACGGCTCTCGGGGACCCAGTACTTC. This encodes CSVDSDKRLSGTQYF.